The 22 T cell receptor beta chains reported below all come from one sample, sequenced in a study of T cell repertoires in cytomegalovirus infection. Their antigen targets remain unknown. Via MiXCR, TCRdb re-called the reads, giving one row per CDR3 protein. Among about half a million distinct CDR3 sequences listed, roughly 42% were seen once. Source: cultured PBMCs, taken from culture after CMV antigen stimulation. These receptors came from a human donor in good health (CMV status not recorded). Some clones in this sample may be carry-over from other donors' samples.

This chain links TRBV6-8 with TRBJ2-1; weak D call: TRBD2 (7 bases). This CDR3 has 15 amino acids. The germline CDR1 and CDR2 sequences are MNHGY and SAAAGT. Trimming pared 5 bases from V and 5 bases from J, leaving 16 bases between. The CDR3 sequence: CASSPRGRGDNEQFF. In nucleotides, the CDR3 is TGTGCCAGCAGTCCCCGGGGGAGGGGGGACAATGAGCAGTTCTTC.

This sequence joins TRBV7-6 and TRBJ2-5; 9 bases map to TRBD2. V trimming: 5 bases; J trimming: 4 bases; junction bases outside the gene matches: 5. The germline CDR1 and CDR2 sequences are SGHVS and FNYEAQ. The CDR3 sequence is 14 residues long. The CDR3 DNA reads TGTGCCAGCAGCCCTCTAGCGGGGCCAGAGACCCAGTACTTC. Protein: CASSPLAGPETQYF.

J is TRBJ2-6 and V is TRBV20-1; no clear D gene. The CDR3 runs to 14 residues. Germline V CDR1 and CDR2: DFQATT, SNEGSKA (reference sequence). Trimming stripped 5 bases from V and 1 base from J, with 9 bases between. Here the CDR3 DNA reads TGCAGTGCTTATCTAGGGTCTGGGGCCAACGTCCTGACTTTC. Protein product: CSAYLGSGANVLTF.

V gene TRBV10-3 combines with J gene TRBJ2-3, with D perhaps TRBD1 (5 bases). V lost 6 bases and J lost 3, with 10 bases in between. This CDR3 is 13 amino acids long. Germline V CDR1 and CDR2: ENHRY, SYGVKD. The CDR3 DNA is TGTGCCATCAGCAGGACATTGACAGATACGCAGTATTTT. It is translated as CAISRTLTDTQYF.

CDR3 coding DNA: TGTGCCAGCAGCGTGGCCTCCGTGTTAAGGGACGAGCAGTACTTC. This gives the protein CASSVASVLRDEQYF. This chain connects TRBV9 to TRBJ2-7; D not certain. Germline lookup yields CDR1 SGDLS and CDR2 YYNGEE. The V end was cut by 2 bases, the J end by 5 bases, with 17 bases between. This CDR3 comprises 15 residues.

V and J are TRBV12-3 or TRBV12-4 and TRBJ1-5, with a tentative D call TRBD1 (6 bases). The V end was cut by 6 bases, the J end by 4 bases, with 16 bases between. The CDR3 is 15 amino acids. The CDR3 region has the DNA TGTGCCAGCAGCCGACAGGACGCGGGGAATCAGCCCCAGCATTTT. It specifies CASSRQDAGNQPQHF.

This clonotype was counted only a few times. The chain recombines TRBV25-1 with TRBJ2-1; maybe TRBD2 (6 bases). CDR3 size: 19 residues. Trimming removed 0 bases at V and 9 bases at J, with 27 bases between. Germline CDR1 and CDR2: MGHDK and SYGVNS. CDR3 nucleotide sequence: TGTGCCAGCAGTGAATATTGCGGGAAATGTACGGGTGGGAACGGTGAGCAGTTCTTC. Translating it yields CASSEYCGKCTGGNGEQFF. The full variable domain, in which reference TRBV25-1 and TRBJ2-1 provide the parts outside the CDR3, is EADIYQTPRYLVIGTGKKITLECSQTMGHDKMYWYQQDPGMELHLIHYSYGVNSTEKGDLSSESTVSRIRTEHFPLTLESARPSHTSQYLCASSEYCGKCTGGNGEQFFGPGTRLTVL.

This CDR3 reads CASSYRTGYEKLFF. The CDR3 bases are TGCGCCAGCAGCTACCGGACAGGGTATGAAAAACTGTTTTTT. This sequence joins TRBV5-1 and TRBJ1-4; 8 positions agree with TRBD1. CDR3 length: 14 amino acids. J was trimmed by 6 bases and V by 3 bases; bases with no gene match: 4. Germline values: CDR1 SGHRS, CDR2 YFSETQ.

The CDR3 is CASSLWVGPETQYF. The CDR3 region has the DNA TGTGCCAGCAGCTTATGGGTGGGTCCAGAGACCCAGTACTTC. The chain has TRBV7-2 and TRBJ2-5; D is unclear. The CDR3 is made up of 14 amino acids. Germline V CDR1 and CDR2: SGHTA, FQGNSA. V dropped 2 bases and J dropped 4 bases, with 11 bases sitting between them.

The chain joins TRBV20-1 to TRBJ1-1; TRBD1 matches at 9 bases. Losses at the gene ends were 6 bases for V and 5 bases for J; bases not matched to a gene: 13. CDR1 and CDR2 (germline): DFQATT, SNEGSKA (reference sequence). The CDR3 extends over 15 amino acids. The CDR3 DNA sequence: TGCAGTGCCGATCCCCAACAGGGGGCTAGGACTGAAGCTTTCTTT. As protein: CSADPQQGARTEAFF.

The genes are TRBV7-6 and TRBJ2-3, with 8 positions matching TRBD2. CDR3 length: 17 amino acids. Germline lookup yields CDR1 SGHVS and CDR2 FNYEAQ. Germline trimming cut 5 bases from V and 2 bases from J; bases unmatched to any gene: 12. In DNA form, the CDR3 reads TGTGCCAGCAGCCCCCCCCGGGGAGCGGGGGCCACAGATACGCAGTATTTT. Translating gives CASSPPRGAGATDTQYF.

Here the CDR3 DNA reads TGTGCCAGTAATCGCAGGGGGCTCTTGACGGGCAATCAGCCCCAGCATTTT. Amino acids: CASNRRGLLTGNQPQHF. The chain couples TRBV19 to TRBJ1-5; TRBD1 agrees at 8 bases. V shed 7 bases, J shed 2 bases, and the junction held 13 bases outside the gene matches. The germline V gene has CDR1 LNHDA and CDR2 SQIVND (reference sequence). The CDR3 extends over 17 amino acids. Filled out from reference TRBV19 and TRBJ1-5, the complete variable domain reads DGGITQSPKYLFRKEGQNVTLSCEQNLNHDAMYWYRQDPGQGLRLIYYSQIVNDFQKGDIAEGYSVSREKKESFPLTVTSAQKNPTAFYLCASNRRGLLTGNQPQHFGDGTRLSIL.

This clonotype has a count of ten or more. This chain uses TRBV12-3 or TRBV12-4 with TRBJ2-7; no clear D gene. The CDR3 contains 13 residues. V gave up 5 bases and J gave up 2 bases, with 10 bases separating them. CDR3 residues: CASSPGPPYEQYF. CDR3 in DNA: TGTGCCAGCAGTCCGGGTCCCCCCTACGAGCAGTACTTC.

The chain joins TRBV7-9 to TRBJ2-3; TRBD2 aligns across 14 bases. Looked up from germline, CDR1 is SEHNR and CDR2 is FQNEAQ (reference sequence). The CDR3 consists of 17 residues. With V trimmed by 5 bases and J by 5 bases, 9 bases remained unmatched. CDR3 region: CASSTSTSGRAVDTQYF. The CDR3 DNA reads as TGTGCCAGCAGCACCTCGACTAGCGGGAGGGCCGTAGATACGCAGTATTTT. The variable domain in full, completed from reference TRBV7-9 and TRBJ2-3, reads DTGVSQNPRHKITKRGQNVTFRCDPISEHNRLYWYRQTLGQGPEFLTYFQNEAQLEKSRLLSDRFSAERPKGSFSTLEIQRTEQGDSAMYLCASSTSTSGRAVDTQYFGPGTRLTVL.

This clonotype was detected a few times. The CDR3 loop is CASSLEMGQGTYNEQFF. Written as DNA, the CDR3 is TGTGCCAGCAGCTTAGAGATGGGACAGGGGACCTACAATGAGCAGTTCTTC. The chain has TRBV7-6 and TRBJ2-1, with 10 bases aligning to TRBD1. The CDR3 extends over 17 amino acids. V lost 1 base and J lost 2; bases outside the gene matches: 5. Germline V gene sequence: CDR1 SGHVS, CDR2 FNYEAQ.

The chain employs TRBV6-5 and TRBJ2-2; possible D gene TRBD1, 6 bases. The V gene's germline CDR1 is MNHEY and CDR2 SVGAGI. The CDR3 spans 15 residues. Between the trimmed V and J ends, which lost 1 base and 2 bases, there was a span of 8 bases. The CDR3 protein is CASSYWTVNTGELFF. In DNA, the CDR3 is TGTGCCAGCAGTTACTGGACAGTTAACACCGGGGAGCTGTTTTTT.

A single count supports this clonotype. This chain links TRBV6-1 with TRBJ1-6; D gene unclear. Germline V gene data show CDR1 as MNHNS and CDR2 as SASEGT. V lost 2 bases to trimming and J lost 10 bases, with 9 bases between them. The CDR3 spans 13 residues. CDR3 residues: CASSEWSRSPLHF. For the CDR3, the DNA is TGTGCCAGCAGTGAATGGTCGAGGTCACCCCTCCACTTT.

The chain couples TRBV2 to TRBJ1-3; D not certain. The CDR3 has 17 amino acids. V gave up 4 bases and J gave up 0 bases, with 16 bases separating them. The germline V gene has CDR1 SNHLY and CDR2 FYNNEI. The CDR3 DNA sequence: TGTGCCAGCAGTGTGACGGTGCTCATGGACTCTGGAAACACCATATATTTT. This codes for CASSVTVLMDSGNTIYF.

The J gene is TRBJ2-1, the V gene TRBV6-2 or TRBV6-3; TRBD2 agrees at 11 bases. Losses at the gene ends were 5 bases for V and 10 bases for J; bases not matched to a gene: 7. There are 14 residues in the CDR3. The germline V gene encodes CDR1 MNHEY and CDR2 SVGEGT. The CDR3 spells CASSRLAGIREQFF. CDR3 sequence (DNA): TGTGCCAGCAGTCGACTAGCGGGAATCAGGGAGCAGTTCTTC.

In its sample, this clonotype was seen a few times. The genes are TRBV7-6 and TRBJ2-3; the match to TRBD2 covers 9 bases. J gave up 3 bases and V 2 bases, and 3 bases lay outside the gene matches. The CDR3 spans 15 residues. The germline V gene encodes CDR1 SGHVS and CDR2 FNYEAQ. The CDR3 protein is CASSLLAGLTDTQYF. Written as DNA, the CDR3 is TGTGCCAGCAGCTTACTAGCGGGACTGACAGATACGCAGTATTTT.

This clonotype was detected a few times. This sequence joins TRBV27 and TRBJ2-1; 12 bases fit TRBD2. Germline V lookup: CDR1 MNHEY, CDR2 SMNVEV (reference sequence). CDR3 length equals 15 residues. The junction had 9 bases not matched to a gene; V was cut back by 6 bases and J by 9 bases. In nucleotides, the CDR3 is TGTGCCAGCAGCCCACTAGCGGGAGGAAGGGGTGAGCAGTTCTTC. Translated: CASSPLAGGRGEQFF.

This clonotype has only one observation. The chain couples TRBV3-1 to TRBJ2-7; the match to TRBD2 covers 8 bases. Germline-derived CDR1 and CDR2 are LGHDT and YNNKEL (reference sequence). The CDR3 totals 14 residues. V was pared by 7 bases and J by 3 bases, with 8 bases of the junction left unmatched. The CDR3 DNA is TGTGCCAGCACCTCAGCGGGAGCTTTCTACGAGCAGTACTTC. Translation gives CASTSAGAFYEQYF.